These 24 T cell receptor beta chains were all obtained from the same sample, sequenced in a study of T-cell memory formation after mild COVID-19. TCRdb re-derived calls from the 5' RACE reads in MiXCR, one entry per CDR3 protein. Among 170,000 or so distinct CDR3 sequences listed, roughly 23% were seen once. Sequenced: PBMCs or a T cell subset sorted from them (not recorded which). These receptors all stem from an adult woman who had mild COVID-19 (a few samples of this study predate the infection). Cell type and time point are not known.

The chain couples TRBV7-3 to TRBJ2-3; D might be TRBD2 (6 bases). V was trimmed by 5 bases and J by 1 base, leaving 16 bases between them. The CDR3 is made up of 16 amino acids. Germline lookup yields CDR1 SGHTA and CDR2 FQGTGA. Written as DNA, the CDR3 is TGTGCCAGCAGCATAGTCGAGGGACTGGGCACAGATACGCAGTATTTT. It encodes CASSIVEGLGTDTQYF.

The chain couples TRBV12-3 or TRBV12-4 to TRBJ2-1; maybe TRBD2 (5 bases). V was shortened by 3 bases and J by 4 bases, with 13 bases between the two germline ends. The CDR3 spans 15 residues. The CDR3 DNA reads as TGTGCCAGCAGTTTCGGGGTCCGAACTTACAATGAGCAGTTCTTC. As protein: CASSFGVRTYNEQFF.

This clonotype was counted a single time. The chain recombines TRBV7-9 with TRBJ2-5, with D perhaps TRBD2 (6 bases). Germline V lookup: CDR1 SEHNR, CDR2 FQNEAQ (reference sequence). The CDR3 is made up of 15 amino acids. Trimming removed 5 bases from V and 2 bases from J, with 15 bases in between. The CDR3 region is CASSPIAEIQETQYF. The CDR3, as DNA: TGTGCCAGCAGCCCGATAGCGGAGATACAAGAGACCCAGTACTTC. The whole variable domain, remainder taken from reference TRBV7-9 and TRBJ2-5, is DTGVSQNPRHKITKRGQNVTFRCDPISEHNRLYWYRQTLGQGPEFLTYFQNEAQLEKSRLLSDRFSAERPKGSFSTLEIQRTEQGDSAMYLCASSPIAEIQETQYFGPGTRLLVL.

There are a few counts of this clonotype. The chain carries TRBV9 and TRBJ2-7; D is ambiguous. Trimming shortened V by 4 bases and J by 1 base, and 12 bases separated the two germline ends. This CDR3 contains 14 residues. Germline loops: CDR1 SGDLS, CDR2 YYNGEE. This CDR3 is CASSPTFGSYEQYF. The CDR3 DNA reads as TGTGCCAGCAGCCCGACCTTCGGATCCTACGAGCAGTACTTC.

The chain combines TRBV7-2 with TRBJ1-5; 8 bases fit TRBD1. CDR1 and CDR2 from the germline V gene are SGHTA and FQGNSA. The junction had 8 bases not matched to a gene; V was cut back by 5 bases and J by 5 bases. The CDR3 has 15 residues. CDR3 sequence reads: CASSPGQGWDQPQHF. CDR3 DNA sequence: TGTGCCAGCAGCCCTGGACAGGGATGGGATCAGCCCCAGCATTTT. The full variable domain, rest sourced from reference TRBV7-2 and TRBJ1-5, is GAGVSQSPSNKVTEKGKDVELRCDPISGHTALYWYRQSLGQGLEFLIYFQGNSAPDKSGLPSDRFSAERTGGSVSTLTIQRTQQEDSAVYLCASSPGQGWDQPQHFGDGTRLSIL.

V and J are TRBV7-6 and TRBJ2-7, with TRBD1 matching over 12 bases. This CDR3 spans 15 amino acids. Germline CDR1 SGHVS, CDR2 FNYEAQ. J lost 4 bases, V lost 5 bases, and 6 bases had no gene match. CDR3 in amino acids: CASSPGTGGTYEQYF. CDR3 DNA sequence: TGTGCCAGCAGCCCAGGGACAGGGGGCACTTACGAGCAGTACTTC.

In its sample, this clonotype was seen a few times. The CDR3: CASTGLTAYYGYTF. CDR3 coding DNA: TGTGCCAGCACCGGACTCACAGCTTACTATGGCTACACCTTC. The gene calls are TRBV7-9 and TRBJ1-2; D gene ambiguous. Trimming removed 7 bases at V and 3 bases at J, with 15 bases between. The CDR3 is 14 amino acids. The germline gives CDR1 SEHNR, CDR2 FQNEAQ (reference sequence).

This clonotype was seen more than once but under ten times. The rearrangement uses TRBV20-1 and TRBJ2-3; D gene uncertain. This CDR3 contains 12 residues. V lost 3 bases, J lost 6 bases, and 10 bases lay in between. The V gene's germline CDR1 is DFQATT and CDR2 SNEGSKA (reference sequence). The CDR3 DNA follows: TGCAGTGCTAGTTTGGCGAGTGATACGCAGTATTTT. Translating gives CSASLASDTQYF.

This clonotype was observed a handful of times. V and J are TRBV19 and TRBJ2-3; tentative D call: TRBD1 (6 bases). The CDR3 is 14 amino acids. V was cut by 8 bases and J by 0 bases, with 12 bases left in between. The germline CDR1 and CDR2 sequences are LNHDA and SQIVND (reference sequence). The CDR3 sequence is CASPSGVSTDTQYF. The CDR3 DNA reads TGTGCCAGTCCGTCAGGGGTCAGCACAGATACGCAGTATTTT. Based on the CDR3 plus reference TRBV19 and TRBJ2-3, the full variable domain is DGGITQSPKYLFRKEGQNVTLSCEQNLNHDAMYWYRQDPGQGLRLIYYSQIVNDFQKGDIAEGYSVSREKKESFPLTVTSAQKNPTAFYLCASPSGVSTDTQYFGPGTRLTVL.

J is TRBJ2-5 and V is TRBV7-2; 8 nucleotides agree with TRBD1. This CDR3 comprises 17 residues. Trimming cost V 1 base and J 5 bases; bases outside gene matches: 12. Germline V gene sequence: CDR1 SGHTA, CDR2 FQGNSA. The CDR3 protein is CASSLVGQGATGETQYF. The CDR3 nucleotides read TGTGCCAGCAGCTTAGTGGGTCAGGGGGCCACGGGGGAGACCCAGTACTTC.

This rearrangement joins TRBV29-1 to TRBJ2-7; perhaps TRBD2 as D (6 bases). Per the germline V gene, CDR1 is SQVTM and CDR2 is ANQGSEA. The CDR3 spans 19 residues. Trimming removed 2 bases from V and 0 bases from J, with 26 bases in between. The chain's CDR3 is CSVELFPLPGTQHSYEQYF. CDR3 in DNA: TGCAGCGTTGAACTTTTTCCACTACCTGGGACTCAACACTCCTACGAGCAGTACTTC.

This clonotype came up a few times. Given a much more abundant clone one base away, this may be a read error. This sequence joins TRBV11-2 and TRBJ1-1; D uncertain. Germline CDR1 and CDR2: SGHAT and FQNNGV. The CDR3 is made up of 11 amino acids. The V end lost 2 bases, the J end lost 4 bases, and 2 bases lay between the germline ends. This CDR3 reads CASSLITEAFF. CDR3 nucleotide sequence: TGTGCCAGCAGCTTAATCACTGAAGCTTTCTTT.

In its sample, this clonotype was seen a few times. The V call is TRBV7-8, the J call TRBJ2-5; tentative D call: TRBD2 (6 bases). Germline V CDR1 and CDR2: SGHVS, FQNEAQ. The CDR3 length is 19 residues. Trimming took 2 bases from V and 5 from J, leaving 27 bases between them. The CDR3 DNA follows: TGTGCCAGCAGCTTACTTCCTCGGGGGATGGGGGTCCATGGGGAGACCCAGTACTTC. Residues: CASSLLPRGMGVHGETQYF.

This clonotype was picked up a small number of times. The J gene is TRBJ2-1, the V gene TRBV30, with a tentative D call TRBD2 (6 bases). The CDR3 spans 17 residues. Trimming pared 4 bases from V and 7 bases from J, leaving 26 bases between. Germline V gene lookup returns CDR1 GTSNPN and CDR2 SVGIG (reference sequence). The CDR3 nucleotides are TGTGCCTGGACTCCTCCCCTGGGGCTGAAGCGGGTGAATGAGCAGTTCTTC. Protein product: CAWTPPLGLKRVNEQFF. Supplemented by reference TRBV30 and TRBJ2-1, the full variable domain reads SQTIHQWPATLVQPVGSPLSLECTVEGTSNPNLYWYRQAAGRGLQLLFYSVGIGQISSEVPQNLSASRPQDRQFILSSKKLLLSDSGFYLCAWTPPLGLKRVNEQFFGPGTRLTVL.

This clonotype was counted a few times. The J gene is TRBJ2-3, the V gene TRBV7-6; TRBD1 or TRBD2 may be the D gene (6 bases each). The CDR3 covers 13 residues. Trimming took 5 bases from V and 6 from J, leaving 12 bases between them. The germline V gene has CDR1 SGHVS and CDR2 FNYEAQ. The CDR3 DNA is TGTGCCAGCAGCCGGTCGGGGGCCGATACGCAGTATTTT. This sequence encodes CASSRSGADTQYF. The whole variable domain, filled in from reference TRBV7-6 and TRBJ2-3, reads GAGVSQSPRYKVTKRGQDVALRCDPISGHVSLYWYRQALGQGPEFLTYFNYEAQQDKSGLPNDRFSAERPEGSISTLTIQRTEQRDSAMYRCASSRSGADTQYFGPGTRLTVL.

There are a few counts of this clonotype. This rearrangement joins TRBV12-3 or TRBV12-4 to TRBJ2-7; the D gene is possibly TRBD2 (7 bases). The V end lost 6 bases, the J end lost 5 bases, and 14 bases lay between the germline ends. The CDR3 length is 13 residues. The CDR3 sequence: CASRGAGRDEQYF. The CDR3 DNA reads as TGTGCCAGCAGGGGGGCAGGGAGGGACGAGCAGTACTTC.

This clonotype was detected ten times or more. The chain is built from TRBV5-5 and TRBJ1-1; no definite D call. CDR3 length equals 13 residues. CDR1 is SGHKS, CDR2 YYEKEE, per germline (reference sequence). Trimming stripped 2 bases from V and 0 bases from J, with 5 bases between. CDR3 region: CASSFRLNTEAFF. The CDR3 DNA sequence: TGTGCCAGCAGCTTTCGGTTGAACACTGAAGCTTTCTTT.

The chain employs TRBV4-1 and TRBJ2-5; a possible D gene is TRBD2 (6 bases). The ends were cut back, 0 bases at V and 4 bases at J, with 12 bases in the middle. The CDR3 runs to 15 residues. Germline CDR1 reads MGHRA; CDR2 reads YSYEKL. The CDR3 bases are TGCGCCAGCAGCCAAGATCCGGGGGTGAGAGAGACCCAGTACTTC. Its protein is CASSQDPGVRETQYF.

J is TRBJ2-1 and V is TRBV3-1; 14 positions match TRBD2. CDR1 and CDR2 (germline): LGHDT, YNNKEL (reference sequence). The CDR3 consists of 13 residues. J was trimmed by 9 bases and V by 10 bases; bases with no gene match: 5. DNA of the CDR3: TGTGCCAAGACTAGCGGGGGGGCGGGTGAGCAGTTCTTC. Translated: CAKTSGGAGEQFF.

The chain employs TRBV12-2 and TRBJ2-2; whether TRBD2, the table's D call, matches the DNA was not checked. TRBV12-2 represents a pseudogene. This CDR3 comprises 15 residues. DNA of the CDR3: TGTGCAAGTCGCTGCCAGCGGGAGAACACCGGGGAGCTGTTTTTT. Its translation is CASRCQRENTGELFF.

In this sample, this clonotype turned up a few times. The chain is built from TRBV6-6 and TRBJ2-2; 15 bases line up with TRBD2. This CDR3 has 17 residues. The trim removed 4 bases at V and 4 bases at J, leaving 4 bases unmatched. From germline, CDR1 is MNHNY and CDR2 SVGAGI (reference sequence). CDR3 protein: CASSSGLAGGTTGELFF. The CDR3 DNA sequence: TGTGCCAGCAGTTCGGGACTAGCGGGGGGAACCACCGGGGAGCTGTTTTTT.

The gene calls are TRBV10-3 and TRBJ2-1; D remains unclear. The CDR3 runs to 15 residues. The V end lost 0 bases, the J end lost 7 bases, and 13 bases lay between the germline ends. Per the germline V gene, CDR1 is ENHRY and CDR2 is SYGVKD. The CDR3 nucleotides are TGTGCCATCAGTGAGTCGGTTACTTTGAAGAATGAGCAGTTCTTC. This gives the protein CAISESVTLKNEQFF.

The chain is built from TRBV5-5 and TRBJ2-7; tentative D call: TRBD2 (5 bases). The CDR3 spans 13 residues. The V and J ends lost 7 bases and 4 bases respectively, with 15 bases between them. Germline lookup yields CDR1 SGHKS and CDR2 YYEKEE (reference sequence). CDR3 loop: CASYMRPGYEQYF. Written as DNA, the CDR3 is TGTGCCAGCTACATGCGCCCGGGATACGAGCAGTACTTC.

V gene TRBV19 combines with J gene TRBJ2-1, with 10 bases fitting TRBD2. Germline values: CDR1 LNHDA, CDR2 SQIVND (reference sequence). V lost 6 bases to trimming and J lost 8 bases; unmatched junction nucleotides: 7. The CDR3 is 14 residues long. CDR3 bases: TGTGCCAGTAGGCCCGGGACTAGCGCTTATGAGCAGTTCTTC. It yields the protein CASRPGTSAYEQFF. The full variable domain, its missing parts supplied by reference TRBV19 and TRBJ2-1, is DGGITQSPKYLFRKEGQNVTLSCEQNLNHDAMYWYRQDPGQGLRLIYYSQIVNDFQKGDIAEGYSVSREKKESFPLTVTSAQKNPTAFYLCASRPGTSAYEQFFGPGTRLTVL.